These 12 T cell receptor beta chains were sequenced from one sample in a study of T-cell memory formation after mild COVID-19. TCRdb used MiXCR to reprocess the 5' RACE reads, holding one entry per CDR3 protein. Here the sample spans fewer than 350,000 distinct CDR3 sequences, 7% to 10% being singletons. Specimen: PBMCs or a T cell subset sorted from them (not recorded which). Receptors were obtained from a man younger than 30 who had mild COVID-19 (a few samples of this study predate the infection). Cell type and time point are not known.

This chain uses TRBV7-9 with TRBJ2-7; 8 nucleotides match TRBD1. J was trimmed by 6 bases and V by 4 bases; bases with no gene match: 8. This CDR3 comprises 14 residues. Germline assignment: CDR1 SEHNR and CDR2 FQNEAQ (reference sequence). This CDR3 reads CASSSGGAAFEQYF. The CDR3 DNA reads TGTGCCAGCAGCTCAGGGGGCGCCGCATTCGAGCAGTACTTC.

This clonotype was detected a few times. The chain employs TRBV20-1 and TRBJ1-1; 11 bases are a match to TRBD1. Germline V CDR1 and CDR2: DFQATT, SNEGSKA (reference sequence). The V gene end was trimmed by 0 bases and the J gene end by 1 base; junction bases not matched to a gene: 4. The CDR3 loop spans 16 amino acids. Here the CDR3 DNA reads TGCAGTGCTAGAGATCGGACAGGGGGCGGGAACACTGAAGCTTTCTTT. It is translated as CSARDRTGGGNTEAFF.

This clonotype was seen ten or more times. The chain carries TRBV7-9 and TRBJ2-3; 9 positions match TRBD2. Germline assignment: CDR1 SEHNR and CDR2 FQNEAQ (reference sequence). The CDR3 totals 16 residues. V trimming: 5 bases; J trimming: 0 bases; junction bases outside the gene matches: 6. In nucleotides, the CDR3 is TGTGCCAGCAGCCCGAGACTAGCGGTGAGCACAGATACGCAGTATTTT. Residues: CASSPRLAVSTDTQYF. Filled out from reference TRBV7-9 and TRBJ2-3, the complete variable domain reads DTGVSQNPRHKITKRGQNVTFRCDPISEHNRLYWYRQTLGQGPEFLTYFQNEAQLEKSRLLSDRFSAERPKGSFSTLEIQRTEQGDSAMYLCASSPRLAVSTDTQYFGPGTRLTVL.

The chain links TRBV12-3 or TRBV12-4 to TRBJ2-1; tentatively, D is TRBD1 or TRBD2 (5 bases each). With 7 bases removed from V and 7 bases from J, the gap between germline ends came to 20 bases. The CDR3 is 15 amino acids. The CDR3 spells CASTRNEGPRNEQFF. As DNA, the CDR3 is TGTGCCAGCACTCGAAACGAGGGGCCGAGGAATGAGCAGTTCTTC.

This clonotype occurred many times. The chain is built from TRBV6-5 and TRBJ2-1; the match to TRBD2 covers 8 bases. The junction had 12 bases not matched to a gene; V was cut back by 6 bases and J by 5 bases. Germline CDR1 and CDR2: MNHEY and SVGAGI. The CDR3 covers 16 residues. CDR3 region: CASSLEAGGLDNEQFF. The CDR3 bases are TGTGCCAGCAGCCTTGAGGCGGGGGGCCTAGACAATGAGCAGTTCTTC.

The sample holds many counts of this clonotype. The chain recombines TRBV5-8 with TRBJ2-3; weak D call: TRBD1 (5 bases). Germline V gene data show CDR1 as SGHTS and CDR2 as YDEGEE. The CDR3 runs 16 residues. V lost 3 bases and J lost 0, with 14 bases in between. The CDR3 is CASSSPDRFSTDTQYF. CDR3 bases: TGTGCCAGCAGCTCCCCCGACAGATTCAGCACAGATACGCAGTATTTT.

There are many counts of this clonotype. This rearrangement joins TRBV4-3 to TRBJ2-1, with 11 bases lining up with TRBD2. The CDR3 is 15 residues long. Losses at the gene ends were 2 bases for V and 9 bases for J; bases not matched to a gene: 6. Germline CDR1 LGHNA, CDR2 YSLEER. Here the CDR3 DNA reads TGCGCCAGCAGCCAAAGTAGCGGGGGGGCCGGTGAGCAGTTCTTC. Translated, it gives CASSQSSGGAGEQFF.

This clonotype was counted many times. CDR3 loop: CASSQTWQSRNTEAFF. CDR3 sequence (DNA): TGTGCCAGCAGTCAGACTTGGCAATCAAGAAACACTGAAGCTTTCTTT. The chain couples TRBV7-2 to TRBJ1-1; D not certain. There are 16 residues in the CDR3. CDR1 and CDR2 (germline): SGHTA, FQGNSA. V was clipped by 6 bases and J by 2 bases, with 19 bases between them.

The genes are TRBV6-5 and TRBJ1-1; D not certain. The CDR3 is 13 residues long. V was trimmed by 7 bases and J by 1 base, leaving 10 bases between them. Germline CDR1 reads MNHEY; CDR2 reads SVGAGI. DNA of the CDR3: TGTGCCAGCATATCAAGTAGGAACACTGAAGCTTTCTTT. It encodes CASISSRNTEAFF.

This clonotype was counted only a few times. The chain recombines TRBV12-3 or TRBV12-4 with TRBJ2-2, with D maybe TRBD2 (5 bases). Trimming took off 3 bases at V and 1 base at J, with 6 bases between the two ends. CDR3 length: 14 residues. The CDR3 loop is CASSFSENTGELFF. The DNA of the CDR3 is TGTGCCAGCAGTTTTAGCGAGAACACCGGGGAGCTGTTTTTT.

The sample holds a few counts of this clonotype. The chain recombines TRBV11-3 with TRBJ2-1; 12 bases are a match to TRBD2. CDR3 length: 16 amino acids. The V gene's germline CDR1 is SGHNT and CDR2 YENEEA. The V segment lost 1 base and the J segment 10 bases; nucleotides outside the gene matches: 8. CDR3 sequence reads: CASSLVASGGAREQFF. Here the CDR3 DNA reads TGTGCCAGCAGCTTAGTGGCTAGCGGGGGGGCCCGGGAGCAGTTCTTC.

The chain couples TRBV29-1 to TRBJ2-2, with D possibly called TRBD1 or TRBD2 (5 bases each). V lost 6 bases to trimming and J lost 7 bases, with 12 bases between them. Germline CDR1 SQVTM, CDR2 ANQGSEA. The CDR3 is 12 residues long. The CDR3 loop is CSVGRTIGELFF. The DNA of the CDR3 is TGCAGCGTGGGACGGACGATCGGGGAGCTGTTTTTT.